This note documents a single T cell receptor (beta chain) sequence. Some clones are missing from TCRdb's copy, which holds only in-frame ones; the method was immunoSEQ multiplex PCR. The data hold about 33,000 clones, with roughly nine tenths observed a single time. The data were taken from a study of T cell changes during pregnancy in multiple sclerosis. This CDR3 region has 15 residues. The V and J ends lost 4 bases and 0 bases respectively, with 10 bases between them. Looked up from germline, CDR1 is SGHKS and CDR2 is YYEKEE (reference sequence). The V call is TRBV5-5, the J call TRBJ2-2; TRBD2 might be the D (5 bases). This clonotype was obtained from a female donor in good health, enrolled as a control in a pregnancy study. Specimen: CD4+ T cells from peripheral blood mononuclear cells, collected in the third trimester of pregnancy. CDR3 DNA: TGTGCCAGCAGCCGACCCGGGACGAACACCGGGGAGCTGTTTTTT. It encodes CASSRPGTNTGELFF.